This T cell receptor (beta chain) was obtained from a study of control samples from healthy donors and cancer patients. The table came from immunoSEQ multiplex PCR; TCRdb's copy has only in-frame clones and leaves some out. This sample has about 97,000 clones, with just over 90% found just once. CDR1 and CDR2 from the germline V gene are SGHRS and YFSETQ. Trimming at V came to 6 bases and at J to 7 bases, leaving 2 bases not matched to a gene. CDR3 length: 11 residues. The TCR originated in a woman between 18 and 30 years old in good health. Sequencing input: blood. The J gene is TRBJ2-7, the V gene TRBV5-1; 9 bases are shared with TRBD1. CDR3 coding DNA: TGCGCCAGCACGGACAGGGGAGAGCAGTACTTC. Amino acids: CASTDRGEQYF. Full variable domain (outside the CDR3, taken from reference TRBV5-1 and TRBJ2-7): KAGVTQTPRYLIKTRGQQVTLSCSPISGHRSVSWYQQTPGQGLQFLFEYFSETQRNKGNFPGRFSGRQFSNSRSEMNVSTLELGDSALYLCASTDRGEQYFGPGTRLTVT.